This T cell receptor beta chain was sequenced for a study of T-cell memory formation after mild COVID-19. CDR3 size: 14 residues. CDR1 is MNHEY and CDR2 is SVGEGT in the germline V gene. Trimming took 7 bases from V and 4 from J, leaving 14 bases between them. One entry per CDR3 protein results from TCRdb running MiXCR on the 5' RACE reads. The sample includes 450,000 to 650,000 distinct CDR3 sequences, around 17% of them seen just once. This rearrangement joins TRBV6-2 or TRBV6-3 to TRBJ2-1; D gene ambiguous. The sample was PBMCs or a T cell subset sorted from them (not recorded which). The receptor was isolated from an adult woman who had mild COVID-19 (a few samples of this study predate the infection). Cell type and time point are not known. As DNA, the CDR3 is TGTGCCAGCACCGACCGGGTGTTATACAATGAGCAGTTCTTC. The encoded protein is CASTDRVLYNEQFF.